Listed below are T cell receptor beta chains from one sample, sequenced in a study of response to subunit inactivated influenza vaccine. TCRdb redid the calling of the RT-PCR reads with MiXCR, one entry per CDR3 protein. The profile shows over 150,000 distinct CDR3 sequences, approximately 9.2% of them singletons. Specimen: non-naive T cells sorted from PBMCs, collected on the day of vaccination. Every receptor here comes from a man between 50 and 59 years old who received an inactivated influenza vaccine. The CDR3 runs from the conserved cysteine through the conserved F or W. D genes are given only for firm matches. Clone size is shown for a subset of rows, as once, few, many or a class of expanded clone.

d_call j_call clone_size v_call cdr3_nt cdr3_aa
. TRBJ1-1 few TRBV28 TGTGCCAGCAGTTTGGGTTCGAGGGGAGCTTTCTTT CASSLGSRGAFF
. TRBJ2-1 few TRBV21-1 TGTGCCAGCAGCAAAGGCAGGGCCGAAGAGAATGAGCAGTTCTTC CASSKGRAEENEQFF
. TRBJ2-7 many TRBV5-5 TGTGCCAGCAGCCTCGGTGCGAGATCCTCCTACGAGCAGTACTTC CASSLGARSSYEQYF
. TRBJ2-3 few TRBV6-2/TRBV6-3 TGTGCCAGCAGAAACTTCCGGGACCTACGAAGCACAGATACGCAGTATTTT CASRNFRDLRSTDTQYF
TRBD2 TRBJ2-3 few TRBV12-3/TRBV12-4 TGTGCCAGCACCCCTTCCGGGACTAGCGGTGCAGATACGCAGTATTTT CASTPSGTSGADTQYF
TRBD1 TRBJ1-5 many TRBV7-2 TGTGCCAGCAGCTCCCAGGGGGTTAGCAATCAGCCCCAGCATTTT CASSSQGVSNQPQHF
TRBD2 TRBJ2-1 . TRBV7-9 TGTGCCAGCAGCCCACCTAGCGGGCTACTCAATGAGCAGTTCTTC CASSPPSGLLNEQFF
. TRBJ1-4 . TRBV6-5 TGTGCCAGCAGTTACTCCCGCTTTGGAGGGGCTAATGAAAAACTGTTTTTT CASSYSRFGGANEKLFF
. TRBJ2-7 few TRBV28 TGTGCCAGCAGTTTAAGGGGGGGCGGTTCGGTAGAGCAGTACTTC CASSLRGGGSVEQYF
. TRBJ1-1 . TRBV19 TGTGCCAGTAGGGGGGCGAGGTACACTGAAGCTTTCTTT CASRGARYTEAFF
. TRBJ2-5 . TRBV6-1 TGTGCCAGCAGCGAAGGGGGGACGGAGACCCAGTACTTC CASSEGGTETQYF
. TRBJ2-1 few TRBV7-2 TGTGCCAGCAGCCCCCGGGACATGGGGCCGCAGTTCTTC CASSPRDMGPQFF
TRBD2 TRBJ2-1 . TRBV20-1 TGCAGTGCTAGGCCCAGCGGCAGCGGGAGATCACCGGGCAATGAGCAGTTCTTC CSARPSGSGRSPGNEQFF
TRBD2 TRBJ2-1 few TRBV5-1 TGCGCCAGCAGCCTTAGCGGGGGGTCTCTATACAATGAGCAGTTCTTC CASSLSGGSLYNEQFF
. TRBJ2-3 few TRBV30 TGTGCCTGGAGTCTGGGGGCTAGCACAGATACGCAGTATTTT CAWSLGASTDTQYF
TRBD2 TRBJ2-3 few TRBV11-2 TGTGCCAGCGGAGACAGACGGGGGGGCACAGATACGCAGTATTTT CASGDRRGGTDTQYF
. TRBJ1-5 . TRBV10-2 TGCGCCAGCAGTGAGTCGGGGGAGGGCTATCAGCCCCAGCATTTT CASSESGEGYQPQHF
. TRBJ1-3 . TRBV5-6 TGTGCCAACGACGAGGGACCCCGGGGGATCATATATTTT CANDEGPRGIIYF
. TRBJ2-4 . TRBV20-1 TGCAGCCTGGAGAACAGGGCAAAAAACATTCAGTACTTC CSLENRAKNIQYF
. TRBJ2-2 many TRBV7-9 TGTGCCCCAGGCGGCGGTAACACCGGGGAGCTGTTTTTT CAPGGGNTGELFF
TRBD2 TRBJ2-2 many TRBV4-3 TGCGCCAGCAGCAACGGGGGGGCCGCCGGGGAGCTGTTTTTT CASSNGGAAGELFF
. TRBJ2-3 few TRBV6-1 TGTGCCAGTTACCTGGATACGCAGTATTTT CASYLDTQYF
TRBD1 TRBJ2-2 . TRBV20-1 TGCAGTGCTTACGACAGGGCCACCGGGGAGCTGTTTTTT CSAYDRATGELFF
. TRBJ1-1 . TRBV20-1 TGCAGTGCTATGGCAGGACGGAACACTGAAGCTTTCTTT CSAMAGRNTEAFF
. TRBJ2-4 . TRBV24-1 TGTGCCACCAGTGAACGATGGGGCATTCAGTACTTC CATSERWGIQYF
. TRBJ2-2 many TRBV2 TGTGCCAGCAGAGTGCCCAAACCCGGGGAGCTGTTTTTT CASRVPKPGELFF
. TRBJ1-2 few TRBV6-6 TGTGCCAGCAGTTACTCCAACATGGGGTACTACACCTTC CASSYSNMGYYTF
. TRBJ2-3 many TRBV4-2 TGTGCCAGCAGCCAAGTTAGCACTAGCACAGATACGCAGTATTTT CASSQVSTSTDTQYF
. TRBJ2-4 few TRBV5-1 TGCGCCAGCAGCCCCGGTGCAGCCAAAAACATTCAGTACTTC CASSPGAAKNIQYF
TRBD1 TRBJ2-7 few TRBV5-6 TGTGCCAGCGCTACGGGACAGCTTACCTCCTACGAGCAGTACTTC CASATGQLTSYEQYF
. TRBJ2-5 . TRBV4-1 TGCGCCAGCAGCCGAGGCCCAGGGACTGGGGAGACCCAGTACTTC CASSRGPGTGETQYF
. TRBJ2-7 . TRBV20-1 TGCAGTGCTAGGAGTTCCTACGAGCAGTACTTC CSARSSYEQYF
. TRBJ2-7 . TRBV5-1 TGCGCCAGCAGCCTGGGTTCCGCAGGGAACGAGCAGTACTTC CASSLGSAGNEQYF
. TRBJ2-5 . TRBV20-1 TGCAGTGCTAGGATAGGGACGGGCAGGAAAGAGACCCAGTACTTC CSARIGTGRKETQYF
. TRBJ1-4 few TRBV27 TGTGCCAGCAGTTTAGAAGGGGGTGAAAAACTGTTTTTT CASSLEGGEKLFF
. TRBJ2-5 few TRBV5-1 TGCGCCAGCAGCTTGGGGGGGGTCAACCAAGAGACCCAGTACTTC CASSLGGVNQETQYF
. TRBJ2-7 many TRBV4-1 TGCGCCAGCAGCCAACACAGGAGAAACGAGGCCTACGAGCAGTACTTC CASSQHRRNEAYEQYF
. TRBJ1-5 many TRBV21-1 TGTGCCAGCAGCAAAGGGACTCATCGGGATCAGCCCCAGCATTTT CASSKGTHRDQPQHF
TRBD2 TRBJ2-5 . TRBV5-5 TGTGCCAGCAGCTTCTCCAGCGGGAGTTACCAAGAGACCCAGTACTTC CASSFSSGSYQETQYF
TRBD2 TRBJ2-1 many TRBV10-3 TGTGCCATCAGTGAAGGGACTAGCTCCTACAATGAGCAGTTCTTC CAISEGTSSYNEQFF
. TRBJ2-2 . TRBV4-1 TGCGCCAGCAGCCTCTATCGGGGGAACACCGGGGAGCTGTTTTTT CASSLYRGNTGELFF
. TRBJ2-7 once TRBV6-6 TGTGCCAGCAGTTACGGGCTAAACTACGAGCAGTACTTC CASSYGLNYEQYF
TRBD2 TRBJ2-1 few TRBV7-9 TGTGCCAGCAGCTCCCGGACTAGCGGGAGAACGAATGAGCAGTTCTTC CASSSRTSGRTNEQFF
. TRBJ1-1 many TRBV29-1 TGCAGCGTTGTCTTCACGAACACTGAAGCTTTCTTT CSVVFTNTEAFF
TRBD1 TRBJ1-1 few TRBV12-3/TRBV12-4 TGTGCCAGCAACCAACAGGGGGCAGGGACTGAAGCTTTCTTT CASNQQGAGTEAFF